The sequence of this T cell receptor (beta chain) was determined in a study of T cells expressing NK-cell markers (dated by TCRdb to 2018 to 2021). Background on the whole study: Three sorted T-cell subsets (CD3+CD56+NKG2C+, CD3+CD56+NKG2C- and CD3+CD56-NKG2C+) from roughly 8 donors had their TCR beta-chain repertoires profiled. Among the eight sequenced donors, seven were HCMV-seropositive and one was HCMV-seronegative. The eight sequenced donors were randomly selected healthy volunteers, three men and five women. The libraries were sequenced on Illumina HiSeq 2000/2500, MiSeq or NextSeq, producing 2 x 150 bp reads. Study-wide conclusions, independent of this receptor: Those dominant clonotypes were again the most abundant among CD3+CD56-NKG2C+ cells in a few donors, at about 28.3-65%. It remained unclear whether the expanded NKG2C-expressing T cell clones were specific for HCMV antigens. In more than 5 donors, the dominant CD3+CD56+NKG2C+ clonotypes ranked among the top 10 CD8+ clonotypes, making up 1.0-7.0% of CD8+ T cells.

HCMV serostatus was determined by detecting HCMV-specific IgG in serum with a commercial ELISA kit. Peripheral blood mononuclear cells were isolated from blood by Ficoll density gradient centrifugation. The reads were generated on an Illumina HiSeq 2000. TCR beta cDNA libraries were prepared using 5'RACE template switching, which introduced a universal primer site and unique molecular identifiers. Synthesis of cDNA was primed from the TCR beta constant segment and was followed by two consecutive PCR amplification steps. As for the authors' bioinformatics: Reads were demultiplexed and grouped by UMI with MIGEC, and clonotypes were assembled and quantified with MiTCR. Only TCR cDNA sequences supported by at least two reads were kept to exclude erroneous sequences. The tcR package was used for downstream repertoire analysis, and clonotypes were matched between fractions using CDR3 nucleotide sequence together with V segment. Antigen specificity was annotated against VDJdb with VDJmatch, allowing one amino acid substitution in CDR3. TCRdb reprocessed the reads, reporting each CDR3 protein sequence once and no DNA. The V and J calls were not made by the authors but by TCRdb's processing. This sample's table has entries for fewer than 200,000 distinct CDR3 sequences. About 18% of the sample rests with the top ten.

According to the germline V gene, CDR1 reads SGHVS and CDR2 reads FQNEAQ. From cysteine to phenylalanine, the CDR3 is 16 amino acids long. No DNA is given. On this clonotype itself: Which antigen it targets is not known.

The sample was blood T cells: a sorted CD56 or NKG2C T cell subset, CD4+ or CD8+ T cells, or bulk PBMC T cells (not recorded which). The rearrangement combines TRBV7-8 with TRBJ1-1; the D call of TRBD1 rests on TCRdb alone, since no DNA is present to check it. This receptor was identified in a woman aged 18 to 75 in good health. This receptor has the CDR3 CASSHGLDRGNTEAFF.